This note documents a single T cell receptor (beta chain) sequence. Its antigen is undetermined. The germline CDR1 and CDR2 sequences are MNHEY and SVGAGI. The V end was cut by 10 bases, the J end by 10 bases, with 23 bases between. The CDR3 is 15 amino acids. Measured with immunoSEQ multiplex PCR; TCRdb has only the in-frame clones, and not every one. The table shows around 150,000 clones, with 85% to 95% occurring only once. The data were obtained in a study of T cell responses to AZD1222 COVID-19 vaccine. Regarding the study as a whole: Per reports, nearly half of all spike-specific TCRs target regions that are unmutated in variants. Among vaccine-associated CD4 TCRs, coverage spanned spike, with dominance at 160-218 and 743-854. Baseline seropositivity characterized only a handful of AZD1222 recipients. Sampled repertoires all dated from after the peak T cell response.

The genes are TRBV6-5 and TRBJ1-6; possibly TRBD1 for D (5 bases). The clonotype originates from an adult in good health. The sample in question was peripheral blood, obtained on day 0 of AZD1222 vaccination. The CDR3, as DNA: TGTGCCACCTGCGGAGGGGACCCTACGTACTCACCCCTCCACTTT. Translating gives CATCGGDPTYSPLHF.